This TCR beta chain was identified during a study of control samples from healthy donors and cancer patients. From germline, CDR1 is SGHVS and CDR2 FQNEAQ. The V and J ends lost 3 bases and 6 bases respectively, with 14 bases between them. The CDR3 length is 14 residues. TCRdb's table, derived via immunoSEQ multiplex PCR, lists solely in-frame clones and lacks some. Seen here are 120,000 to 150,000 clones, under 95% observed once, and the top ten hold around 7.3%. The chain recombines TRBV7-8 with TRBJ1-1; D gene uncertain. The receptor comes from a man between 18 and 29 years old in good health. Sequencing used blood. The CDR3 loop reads CASSLGALGAEAFF. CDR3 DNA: TGTGCCAGCAGCTTGGGTGCCCTCGGCGCTGAAGCTTTCTTT.